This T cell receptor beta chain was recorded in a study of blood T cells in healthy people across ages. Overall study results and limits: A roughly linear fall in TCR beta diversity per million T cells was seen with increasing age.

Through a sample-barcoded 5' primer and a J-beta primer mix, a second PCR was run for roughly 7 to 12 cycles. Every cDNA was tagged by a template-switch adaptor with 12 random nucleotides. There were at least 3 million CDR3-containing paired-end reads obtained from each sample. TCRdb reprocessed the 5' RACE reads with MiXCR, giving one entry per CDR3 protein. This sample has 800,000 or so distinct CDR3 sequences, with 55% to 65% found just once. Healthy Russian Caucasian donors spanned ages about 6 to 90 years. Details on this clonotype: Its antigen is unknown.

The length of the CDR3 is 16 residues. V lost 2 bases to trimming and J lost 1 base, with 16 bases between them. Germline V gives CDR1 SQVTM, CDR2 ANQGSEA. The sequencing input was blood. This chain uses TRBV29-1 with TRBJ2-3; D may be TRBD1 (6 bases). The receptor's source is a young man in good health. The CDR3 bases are TGCAGCGTTGAACGCTCGCGCAGGGGAGGCACAGATACGCAGTATTTT. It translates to CSVERSRRGGTDTQYF.